The 21 T cell receptor beta chains given below trace back to one sample, sequenced in a study of blood T cell repertoires in COVID-19. Measured with immunoSEQ multiplex PCR; TCRdb has only the in-frame clones, and not every one. The sample shows fewer than 250,000 clones, roughly nine tenths of them seen only once. The sequencing sample was made of peripheral blood. The receptors were sampled from a man in his thirties or forties with acute or convalescent COVID-19.

The chain is built from TRBV7-3 and TRBJ2-3; 8 nucleotides line up with TRBD2. Looked up from germline, CDR1 is SGHTA and CDR2 is FQGTGA. The V and J ends lost 0 bases and 3 bases, in that order; junction bases with no gene match: 5. The CDR3 length is 16 residues. As DNA, the CDR3 is TGTGCCAGCAGCTTAACGACTAGCGACAGAACAGATACGCAGTATTTT. This gives the protein CASSLTTSDRTDTQYF.

Only one count was recorded for this clone. The rearrangement uses TRBV7-3 and TRBJ2-1; 9 nucleotides match TRBD2. Per germline, CDR1 SGHTA and CDR2 FQGTGA. The CDR3 spans 18 residues. Unmatched junction bases numbered 17, after V lost 2 bases and J lost 9 bases. The CDR3 bases are TGTGCCAGCAGCTTAGTTAGTGGGACTGCGGGAGGGCTCAGTGAGCAGTTCTTC. Encoded protein: CASSLVSGTAGGLSEQFF.

The chain uses TRBV27 and TRBJ2-4, with 8 bases matching TRBD1. Germline assignment: CDR1 MNHEY and CDR2 SMNVEV (reference sequence). Trimming at V came to 8 bases and at J to 0 bases, leaving 12 bases not matched to a gene. The CDR3 sequence is 17 residues long. CDR3 in DNA: TGTGCCAGCCGCTCGGCTTCCAGGGGGCTAGCCAAAAACATTCAGTACTTC. Translation: CASRSASRGLAKNIQYF.

The genes are TRBV6-2 or TRBV6-3 and TRBJ1-5; TRBD1 agrees at 10 bases. V trimming: 6 bases; J trimming: 7 bases; junction bases outside the gene matches: 6. CDR1 is MNHEY, CDR2 SVGEGT, per germline. This CDR3 has 14 amino acids. The CDR3 region is CASSWGQGRQPQHF. The CDR3 coding sequence is TGTGCCAGCAGCTGGGGACAGGGGAGACAGCCCCAGCATTTT.

CDR3 loop: CASSTDQGGTPLHF. The DNA for the CDR3 is TGCGCCAGCTCGACGGATCAGGGAGGAACACCCCTCCACTTT. The J gene is TRBJ1-6, the V gene TRBV10-1, with D perhaps TRBD1 (5 bases). The CDR3 runs 14 residues. The V end lost 8 bases, the J end lost 11 bases, and 19 bases lay between the germline ends. Germline V gene sequence: CDR1 WNHNN, CDR2 SYGVQD (reference sequence).

The chain combines TRBV11-3 with TRBJ2-3; 7 bases are shared with TRBD2. V lost 4 bases to trimming and J lost 2 bases; unmatched junction nucleotides: 6. CDR1 is SGHNT, CDR2 YENEEA, per germline. The CDR3 totals 15 residues. CDR3 nucleotide sequence: TGTGCCAGCAGCTGGGCTAGCGGAAACACAGATACGCAGTATTTT. This gives the protein CASSWASGNTDTQYF.

A single count supports this clone. The V gene is TRBV14, the J gene TRBJ2-7; D is possibly TRBD1 (5 bases). The CDR3 spans 13 residues. The germline gives CDR1 SGHDN, CDR2 FVKESK. V was pared by 4 bases and J by 3 bases, with 10 bases between. CDR3 region: CASSPIDSYEQYF. Written as DNA, the CDR3 is TGTGCCAGCAGCCCCATTGACAGCTACGAGCAGTACTTC.

This chain uses TRBV29-1 with TRBJ2-6; D uncertain. Looked up from germline, CDR1 is SQVTM and CDR2 is ANQGSEA. This CDR3 spans 14 amino acids. V lost 3 bases, J lost 2 bases, and 8 bases lay in between. The CDR3 here is CSVEVATGANVLTF. CDR3 sequence (DNA): TGCAGCGTTGAGGTGGCAACTGGGGCCAACGTCCTGACTTTC.

V gene TRBV10-3 combines with J gene TRBJ1-1; 8 bases map to TRBD1. The V gene's germline CDR1 is ENHRY and CDR2 SYGVKD. CDR3 length equals 16 residues. The junction had 15 bases not matched to a gene; V was cut back by 11 bases and J by 1 base. The chain's CDR3 is CASQNRTGSPNTEAFF. In DNA, the CDR3 is TGTGCCTCCCAAAATCGGACAGGGAGCCCGAACACTGAAGCTTTCTTT.

The chain carries TRBV27 and TRBJ2-7, with a tentative D call TRBD1 (5 bases). The CDR3 has 13 residues. Germline V CDR1 and CDR2: MNHEY, SMNVEV (reference sequence). V lost 6 bases and J 3 bases, leaving 12 bases between the germline ends. DNA of the CDR3: TGTGCCAGCAGCCAAGCAGGGTTCTACGAGCAGTACTTC. It translates to CASSQAGFYEQYF.

In DNA form, the CDR3 reads TGTGCCAGCAGCTCCGAGAATAGGCTCACTAGCGAGCAGTACTTC. It encodes CASSSENRLTSEQYF. The chain recombines TRBV11-2 with TRBJ2-7; D is perhaps TRBD2 (5 bases). Germline assignment: CDR1 SGHAT and CDR2 FQNNGV. The V and J ends lost 4 bases and 6 bases respectively, with 19 bases between them. The CDR3 runs to 15 residues.

The chain joins TRBV4-2 to TRBJ2-6; TRBD2 might be the D (7 bases). V lost 4 bases and J 0 bases, leaving 16 bases between the germline ends. Germline V gene lookup returns CDR1 LGHNA and CDR2 YNFKEQ. CDR3 length: 18 amino acids. The CDR3 nucleotides are TGTGCCAGCAGCCGGGCTGGGGGGGCGTCCTCTGGGGCCAACGTCCTGACTTTC. This encodes CASSRAGGASSGANVLTF.

The rearrangement uses TRBV28 and TRBJ2-7, with D unresolved. The CDR3 runs to 13 residues. Germline V gene data show CDR1 as MDHEN and CDR2 as SYDVKM. Trimming took off 2 bases at V and 3 bases at J, with 8 bases between the two ends. CDR3 coding DNA: TGTGCCAGCAGTTTAGAAGAGAACTACGAGCAGTACTTC. Protein: CASSLEENYEQYF.

The V and J genes are TRBV7-6 and TRBJ2-7; 8 bases match TRBD1. Germline V CDR1 and CDR2: SGHVS, FNYEAQ. The CDR3 loop spans 15 amino acids. J lost 3 bases, V lost 1 base, and 5 bases had no gene match. CDR3 sequence reads: CASSLGIGTGYEQYF. The DNA of the CDR3 is TGTGCCAGCAGCTTAGGGATAGGGACAGGCTACGAGCAGTACTTC.

The chain uses TRBV30 and TRBJ1-1; possibly TRBD1 for D (5 bases). Germline CDR1 is GTSNPN and CDR2 is SVGIG (reference sequence). V shed 8 bases and J shed 4 bases, with 14 bases lying between them. The CDR3 length is 12 residues. In DNA, the CDR3 is TGTGCCCGGATTGGGGGGGTCACTGAAGCTTTCTTT. Protein: CARIGGVTEAFF.

For the CDR3, the DNA is TGTGCCAGCAGCTTATCAAACAGCCACTCTGGAAACACCATATATTTT. As protein: CASSLSNSHSGNTIYF. The chain recombines TRBV7-6 with TRBJ1-3, with no clear D. The CDR3 loop spans 16 amino acids. With 2 bases removed from V and 0 bases from J, the gap between germline ends came to 11 bases. Germline V lookup: CDR1 SGHVS, CDR2 FNYEAQ.

This sequence joins TRBV27 and TRBJ1-6, with 7 bases identical to TRBD1. Per germline, CDR1 MNHEY and CDR2 SMNVEV (reference sequence). The ends lost 6 bases at V and 8 bases at J; junction bases unmatched: 10. This CDR3 region has 15 residues. The CDR3 coding sequence is TGTGCCAGCAGCCGTGAGGGGGCCATGGATTCACCCCTCCACTTT. Translating gives CASSREGAMDSPLHF.

The V and J genes are TRBV28 and TRBJ2-6; maybe TRBD1 (5 bases). V was trimmed by 3 bases and J by 4 bases, leaving 10 bases between them. CDR1 is MDHEN, CDR2 SYDVKM, per germline. The CDR3 extends over 15 amino acids. The DNA of the CDR3 is TGTGCCAGCAGTTTGTGGCAGGGCGGGGCCAACGTCCTGACTTTC. Translated, it gives CASSLWQGGANVLTF.

In this sample, this clone turned up once. The CDR3 spells CASSLVAGPQETQYF. Here the CDR3 DNA reads TGTGCCAGCAGCTTGGTGGCGGGACCCCAAGAGACCCAGTACTTC. The rearrangement links TRBV5-4 to TRBJ2-5; a weak D match, TRBD2 (6 bases). Germline V gene lookup returns CDR1 SGHNT and CDR2 YYREEE (reference sequence). The CDR3 spans 15 residues. V lost 0 bases to trimming and J lost 1 base, with 10 bases between them.

This sequence joins TRBV30 and TRBJ2-7, with D possibly being TRBD2 (5 bases). The V end lost 4 bases, the J end lost 0 bases, and 13 bases lay between the germline ends. The germline gives CDR1 GTSNPN, CDR2 SVGIG (reference sequence). This CDR3 comprises 14 residues. The chain's CDR3 is CAWTPPSGSYEQYF. CDR3 DNA sequence: TGTGCCTGGACCCCCCCCAGCGGCTCCTACGAGCAGTACTTC. The full variable domain, rest sourced from reference TRBV30 and TRBJ2-7, is SQTIHQWPATLVQPVGSPLSLECTVEGTSNPNLYWYRQAAGRGLQLLFYSVGIGQISSEVPQNLSASRPQDRQFILSSKKLLLSDSGFYLCAWTPPSGSYEQYFGPGTRLTVT.

This chain connects TRBV30 to TRBJ2-5, with 13 bases aligning to TRBD2. Germline trimming cut 2 bases from V and 5 bases from J; bases unmatched to any gene: 5. Germline-derived CDR1 and CDR2 are GTSNPN and SVGIG (reference sequence). There are 15 residues in the CDR3. As DNA, the CDR3 is TGTGCCTGGAGTCCACGGACTAGCGGGAGCGAGACCCAGTACTTC. Its protein product is CAWSPRTSGSETQYF.